This T cell receptor (beta chain) derives from a study of T cells in Graves' hyperthyroidism and ophthalmopathy. Researchers took RNA transcripts and amplified the TCR beta CDR3 regions from them. HTBI primers were employed in a first-round RT-PCR of the TCR CDR3. TCRdb recomputed calls from the multiplex PCR reads with MiXCR, one row per CDR3 protein. Among about 840,000 distinct CDR3 sequences listed, more than 30% were seen once. This clonotype has only a few counts. The CDR3 consists of 16 residues. Per the germline V gene, CDR1 is LGHDT and CDR2 is YNNKEL (reference sequence). The V gene end was trimmed by 0 bases and the J gene end by 4 bases; junction bases not matched to a gene: 5. No ophthalmopathy progression within 18 months constituted stable Graves' hyperthyroidism. Hyperthyroidism in the patients, aged 18 to 65, was newly diagnosed and under 2 months in duration.

The chain links TRBV3-1 to TRBJ2-7, with TRBD2 identical over 11 bases. The sequence was collected from a man younger than 35 with Graves' hyperthyroidism. The sequencing input was blood. CDR3 nucleotides: TGTGCCAGCAGCCAAGAAACTAGCGGGAGAGAATACGAGCAGTACTTC. Translating gives CASSQETSGREYEQYF.